A single sample gave rise to the 16 T cell receptor beta chains below, sequenced in a study of blood T cell repertoires in COVID-19. Assay: immunoSEQ multiplex PCR; the TCRdb copy retains only in-frame clones and omits some. The table lists fewer than 200,000 clones, around 87% of them singletons, with roughly 2.4% in the top ten. Sample: peripheral blood. These receptor sequences come from a woman older than 75 with COVID-19, enrolled during active disease.

This chain links TRBV9 with TRBJ1-3, with D unclear. Trimming pared 4 bases from V and 0 bases from J, leaving 11 bases between. This CDR3 region has 15 residues. The germline CDR1 and CDR2 sequences are SGDLS and YYNGEE. The CDR3 here is CASSPSLSSGNTIYF. In DNA, the CDR3 is TGTGCCAGCAGCCCTTCCTTGAGCTCTGGAAACACCATATATTTT.

The V call is TRBV6-1, the J call TRBJ2-3, with 11 bases aligning to TRBD1. This CDR3 spans 17 amino acids. The V and J ends lost 2 bases and 4 bases, in that order; junction bases with no gene match: 8. The V gene's germline CDR1 is MNHNS and CDR2 SASEGT. CDR3 sequence reads: CASSEKLDRGLADTQYF. CDR3 bases: TGTGCCAGCAGTGAAAAATTGGACAGGGGGCTCGCAGATACGCAGTATTTT.

The chain joins TRBV28 to TRBJ1-5; 10 positions agree with TRBD1. This CDR3 is 16 amino acids long. The trim removed 6 bases at V and 1 base at J, leaving 6 bases unmatched. The germline V gene has CDR1 MDHEN and CDR2 SYDVKM. CDR3: CASRRQGARSNQPQHF. In nucleotides, the CDR3 is TGTGCCAGCAGAAGACAGGGGGCGCGCAGCAATCAGCCCCAGCATTTT.

Only one count was recorded for this clone. The chain combines TRBV29-1 with TRBJ1-2; TRBD1 matches at 7 bases. The CDR3 loop spans 15 amino acids. Losses at the gene ends were 0 bases for V and 8 bases for J; bases not matched to a gene: 12. The germline V gene encodes CDR1 SQVTM and CDR2 ANQGSEA. CDR3 DNA sequence: TGCAGCGTTGAAGATCTTGTCGGGCAGGGGGACGGCTACACCTTC. Translation: CSVEDLVGQGDGYTF. The variable domain in full, completed from reference TRBV29-1 and TRBJ1-2, reads SAVISQKPSRDICQRGTSLTIQCQVDSQVTMMFWYRQQPGQSLTLIATANQGSEATYESGFVIDKFPISRPNLTFSTLTVSNMSPEDSSIYLCSVEDLVGQGDGYTFGSGTRLTVV.

The rearrangement joins TRBV7-7 to TRBJ2-1, with 10 bases identical to TRBD2. Per germline, CDR1 SSHAT and CDR2 FNYEAQ (reference sequence). With 5 bases clipped from V and 9 bases from J, the junction kept 10 bases outside the gene matches. The CDR3 is 15 residues long. This CDR3 is CASSQKAGGSSEQFF. The CDR3 nucleotides read TGTGCCAGCAGCCAAAAAGCGGGAGGGTCGAGTGAGCAGTTCTTC.

The rearrangement uses TRBV5-6 and TRBJ1-4; TRBD1 agrees at 10 bases. The CDR3 contains 16 residues. V was pared by 3 bases and J by 8 bases, with 10 bases of the junction left unmatched. Germline CDR1 SGHDT, CDR2 YYEEEE. DNA of the CDR3: TGTGCCAGCAGCTGGAGAGGGACAGGGGTTGAGGAAAAACTGTTTTTT. Translation: CASSWRGTGVEEKLFF.

The chain is built from TRBV3-1 (or the pseudogene TRBV3-2) and TRBJ1-2; tentative D call: TRBD1 (6 bases). The CDR3 is made up of 13 amino acids. The germline V gene encodes CDR1 LGHDT and CDR2 YNNKEL (reference sequence). Trimming stripped 6 bases from V and 6 bases from J, with 14 bases between. As DNA, the CDR3 is TGTGCCAGCAGGACGCGGGGGCAACATGGCTACACCTTC. This sequence encodes CASRTRGQHGYTF.

The CDR3 here is CSASGLGRSETQYF. CDR3 bases: TGCAGTGCTAGTGGTCTCGGGAGGTCAGAGACCCAGTACTTC. The rearrangement joins TRBV20-1 to TRBJ2-5, with 7 nucleotides matching TRBD2. Trimming took 3 bases from V and 4 from J; bases not matched to a gene: 8. In germline, CDR1 is DFQATT, CDR2 SNEGSKA (reference sequence). This CDR3 has 14 amino acids.

V gene TRBV7-9 combines with J gene TRBJ1-1; D uncertain. V was pared by 5 bases and J by 5 bases, with 12 bases between. Germline CDR1 reads SEHNR; CDR2 reads FQNEAQ (reference sequence). The CDR3 covers 13 residues. CDR3 coding DNA: TGTGCCAGCAGCCCTGAGGCGGGTACTGAAGCTTTCTTT. Translation: CASSPEAGTEAFF.

The chain links TRBV7-2 to TRBJ2-3; 11 nucleotides align to TRBD1. Germline trimming cut 3 bases from V and 4 bases from J; bases unmatched to any gene: 3. The CDR3 sequence is 15 residues long. Germline V gene sequence: CDR1 SGHTA, CDR2 FQGNSA. The CDR3 here is CASSLDRGPADTQYF. CDR3 nucleotides: TGTGCCAGCAGCTTGGACAGGGGGCCCGCAGATACGCAGTATTTT.

V usage is TRBV7-3 and J usage is TRBJ1-5; maybe TRBD1 (5 bases). CDR1 is SGHTA and CDR2 is FQGTGA in the germline V gene. Trimming shortened V by 1 base and J by 6 bases, and 7 bases separated the two germline ends. The CDR3 is 13 amino acids. The CDR3 is CASSLMGGQPQHF. The CDR3 nucleotides read TGTGCCAGCAGCTTAATGGGGGGTCAGCCCCAGCATTTT. Full variable domain (rest looked up from reference TRBV7-3 and TRBJ1-5): GAGVSQTPSNKVTEKGKYVELRCDPISGHTALYWYRQSLGQGPEFLIYFQGTGAADDSGLPNDRFFAVRPEGSVSTLKIQRTERGDSAVYLCASSLMGGQPQHFGDGTRLSIL.

This chain links TRBV7-2 with TRBJ2-7, with 8 bases lining up with TRBD2. Germline V CDR1 and CDR2: SGHTA, FQGNSA. The length of the CDR3 is 13 residues. J lost 7 bases, V lost 8 bases, and 10 bases had no gene match. CDR3 amino acids: CASRVAGLEEQYF. For the CDR3, the DNA is TGTGCCAGCCGGGTAGCGGGATTGGAGGAGCAGTACTTC.

This chain joins TRBV4-3 and TRBJ1-6; weak D call: TRBD1 (6 bases). CDR1 LGHNA and CDR2 YSLEER come from the germline V gene. The CDR3 sequence is 17 residues long. Trimming removed 1 base at V and 7 bases at J, with 17 bases between. CDR3 in DNA: TGCGCCAGCAGCCAAGGTTCAGCCAGGGGTACCAATTCACCCCTCCACTTT. It encodes CASSQGSARGTNSPLHF.

The chain has TRBV28 and TRBJ2-7; 7 nucleotides align to TRBD1. This CDR3 region has 13 residues. CDR1 and CDR2 (germline): MDHEN, SYDVKM. V dropped 6 bases and J dropped 3; count of bases not matched to a gene: 5. In nucleotides, the CDR3 is TGTGCCAGCAGACCGGGACAGTACTACGAGCAGTACTTC. Protein product: CASRPGQYYEQYF.

The chain is built from TRBV19 and TRBJ1-1; unclear D gene. The CDR3 runs to 13 residues. The germline V gene has CDR1 LNHDA and CDR2 SQIVND (reference sequence). The ends were cut back, 6 bases at V and 3 bases at J, with 11 bases in the middle. The DNA for the CDR3 is TGTGCCAGTAGCACGGGAGTTTACACTGAAGCTTTCTTT. Encoded protein: CASSTGVYTEAFF. The full variable domain, with the rest looked up from reference TRBV19 and TRBJ1-1, is DGGITQSPKYLFRKEGQNVTLSCEQNLNHDAMYWYRQDPGQGLRLIYYSQIVNDFQKGDIAEGYSVSREKKESFPLTVTSAQKNPTAFYLCASSTGVYTEAFFGQGTRLTVV.

The gene calls are TRBV15 and TRBJ2-2; 7 nucleotides line up with TRBD2. CDR1 and CDR2 (germline): LNHNV, YYDKDF (reference sequence). Trimming at V came to 1 base and at J to 5 bases, leaving 4 bases not matched to a gene. The CDR3 has 15 amino acids. The CDR3 region has the DNA TGTGCCACCAGCAGAGGCGGGACTATGACCGGGGAGCTGTTTTTT. It codes for CATSRGGTMTGELFF. Variable domain in full (rest from reference TRBV15 and TRBJ2-2): DAMVIQNPRYQVTQFGKPVTLSCSQTLNHNVMYWYQQKSSQAPKLLFHYYDKDFNNEADTPDNFQSRRPNTSFCFLDIRSPGLGDTAMYLCATSRGGTMTGELFFGEGSRLTVL.